This T cell receptor (beta chain) was profiled in a study of post-analysis software for immune sequencing data. Findings of the study overall: Under F measure analysis, samples from one preparation batch co-clustered strongly. Controls significantly exceeded multiple sclerosis patients in normalized Chao1 diversity. Patients used about 5 TRBV segments, including TRBV5-6, TRBV5-1 and TRBV20-1, more often than controls.

From germline, CDR1 is LGHDT and CDR2 YNNKEL (reference sequence). The CDR3 has 16 amino acids. V lost 0 bases to trimming and J lost 3 bases; unmatched junction nucleotides: 0. This clonotype has more than one count but fewer than ten. The antigen remains unidentified. Unique molecular identifiers were built into the TCR beta cDNA libraries. Each batch of about 0.9 to 10 million T cells produced 500,000 to 550,000 cDNA molecules. Each CDR3 protein is one row after TCRdb ran MiXCR on the PCR reads. Found here are approximately 570,000 distinct CDR3 sequences, roughly 45% of them singletons; the top ten hold about 1.8%.

V is TRBV3-1 and J is TRBJ2-3; 13 bases fit TRBD2. The sample was blood. The origin of this receptor is a girl between 5 and 17 years old with multiple sclerosis. This CDR3 is CASSQETSGGTDTQYF. CDR3 DNA sequence: TGTGCCAGCAGCCAAGAGACTAGCGGGGGGACAGATACGCAGTATTTT.